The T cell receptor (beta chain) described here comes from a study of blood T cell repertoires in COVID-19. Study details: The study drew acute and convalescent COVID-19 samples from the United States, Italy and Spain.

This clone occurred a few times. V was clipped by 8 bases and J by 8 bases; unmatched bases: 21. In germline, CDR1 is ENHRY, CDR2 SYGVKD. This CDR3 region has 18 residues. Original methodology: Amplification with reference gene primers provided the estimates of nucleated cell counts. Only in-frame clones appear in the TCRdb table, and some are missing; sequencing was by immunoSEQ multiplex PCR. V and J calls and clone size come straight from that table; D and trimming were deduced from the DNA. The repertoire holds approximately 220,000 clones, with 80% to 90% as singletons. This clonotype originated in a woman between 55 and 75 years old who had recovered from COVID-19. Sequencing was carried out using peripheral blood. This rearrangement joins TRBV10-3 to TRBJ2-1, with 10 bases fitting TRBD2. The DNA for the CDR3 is TGTGCCATCGGCGAAGGCGGGACTAGCGCACACGCGAGGGATGAGCAGTTCTTC. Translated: CAIGEGGTSAHARDEQFF.